This T cell receptor (beta chain) was captured in a study of blood T cells in healthy people across ages. Study results and limitations: More naive CD4+ cells and higher diversity were found in long-lived than in aged donors. From one million sequenced T cells, diversity estimates were lower bounds.

With V trimmed by 5 bases and J by 1 base, 4 bases remained unmatched. CDR3 length equals 14 residues. Per germline, CDR1 SGHTA and CDR2 FQGNSA. Then a second PCR, running roughly 7 to 11 cycles, was carried out with a sample-barcoded 5' primer and a J-beta primer mix. MiXCR, applied by TCRdb to the 5' RACE reads, yields one record per CDR3 protein. This table has 850,000 to 1,000,000 distinct CDR3 sequences, roughly 51% appearing once. This clonotype was seen many times. Its antigen is still unknown. Sequencing used blood. The sequence was obtained from a woman aged 55-69 years in good health. The chain links TRBV7-2 to TRBJ2-5, with 7 bases identical to TRBD1. The CDR3, as DNA: TGTGCCAGCAGCATTAACAGGGGCCAAGAGACCCAGTACTTC. Translating it yields CASSINRGQETQYF.